These T cell receptor beta chains were read from a single sample in a study of shared clonotypes between healthy human individuals. Using immunoSEQ multiplex PCR, the repertoire was profiled, and TCRdb retains in-frame clones only, with some absent. The sample shows 650,000 to 800,000 clones, around 70% of them seen only once. What was sequenced was memory CD4+ T cells sorted from blood. These receptors all stem from a woman under 40 in good health. CDR3s include the opening cysteine and the closing phenylalanine or tryptophan. The D gene is left open where the match is weak. Size is stated for part of the rows, as once, few or many counts, or as a class when the clone is expanded.

V gene	D gene	clone size	J gene	CDR3 DNA	CDR3 protein
TRBV19	TRBD1	many	TRBJ1-5	TGTGCCAGTAGTCTAACCGCCGGGACAGGGGGCTGGCAGCCCCAGCATTTT	CASSLTAGTGGWQPQHF
TRBV19	-	-	TRBJ2-5	TGTGCCAGTAGTATCCCCGGCTCGCCGCTGGAGACCCAGTACTTC	CASSIPGSPLETQYF
TRBV7-2	-	-	TRBJ1-1	TGTGCCAGCAGCTTAACCCCTGGGTGGGACACTGAAGCTTTCTTT	CASSLTPGWDTEAFF
TRBV28	-	once	TRBJ2-7	TGTGCCAGCAGTTTAAGGTTGGATTGGAACGAGCAGTACTTC	CASSLRLDWNEQYF
TRBV5-1	-	-	TRBJ2-1	TGCGCCAGCAGCCCCTCTTACAATGAGCAGTTCTTC	CASSPSYNEQFF
TRBV18	TRBD1	-	TRBJ2-3	TGTGCCAGCTCACCCCGGACAGGGGGCACAGATACGCAGTATTTT	CASSPRTGGTDTQYF
TRBV18	TRBD1	-	TRBJ1-3	TGTGCCAGCTCATCAACCCCCGGGACAGTTGTAAACACCATATATTTT	CASSSTPGTVVNTIYF
TRBV21-1	-	many	TRBJ2-3	TGTGCCAGCAGCAAGAGACTAGCGGGACCAGGGGGTACCTGGGATACGCAGTATTTT	CASSKRLAGPGGTWDTQYF
TRBV5-5	-	-	TRBJ1-5	TGTGCCAGCAGCTTGCAGAGCAATCAGCCCCAGCATTTT	CASSLQSNQPQHF
TRBV5-1	-	-	TRBJ2-7	TGCGCCAGCAGCCCGGGACCGGGAGAATCCTACGAGCAGTACTTC	CASSPGPGESYEQYF
TRBV28	TRBD1	-	TRBJ2-7	TGTGCCAGCAGTTTCGGGACAGAGCCCTCCAAGCAGTACTTC	CASSFGTEPSKQYF
TRBV5-1	TRBD1	-	TRBJ2-1	TGCGCCAGCAGCACGCGACCGGGACAGGGAAACAATGAGCAGTTCTTC	CASSTRPGQGNNEQFF
TRBV30	TRBD1	-	TRBJ2-7	TGTGCCTGGAATACGGACAGGGGTTCCTACGAGCAGTACTTC	CAWNTDRGSYEQYF
TRBV5-1	TRBD2	-	TRBJ2-1	TGCGCCAGCAGCTTGGATCGCGGGAGGGGCTACAATGAGCAGTTCTTC	CASSLDRGRGYNEQFF
TRBV7-8	-	few	TRBJ1-1	TGTGCCAGCAGCTTAGTTCAGGACACTGAAGCTTTCTTT	CASSLVQDTEAFF
TRBV6-1	-	-	TRBJ2-5	TGTGCCAGCAAATTCGGCGGCAGATTGGAGACCCAGTACTTC	CASKFGGRLETQYF
TRBV2	-	-	TRBJ1-5	TGTGCCAGCAGTGATTGGGGGACTAGAGGTCAGCCCCAGCATTTT	CASSDWGTRGQPQHF
TRBV6-5	-	-	TRBJ1-4	TGTGCCAGCAGTCGGACAGCATCTAATGAAAAACTGTTTTTT	CASSRTASNEKLFF
TRBV7-9	TRBD1	few	TRBJ1-5	TGTGCCAGCAGCTTAGTTTATGGGGACAGGGGCGCAACACAGCCCCAGCATTTT	CASSLVYGDRGATQPQHF
TRBV10-2	-	once	TRBJ1-5	TGCGCCAGCAGTGAGATCTCTCAGCCCCAGCATTTT	CASSEISQPQHF
TRBV21-1	-	-	TRBJ1-2	TGTGCCAGCAGCAAAAGAAAGATGGACAGGGGACAAACCTCTAACTATGGCTACACCTTC	CASSKRKMDRGQTSNYGYTF
TRBV2	TRBD2	-	TRBJ2-1	TGTGCCGGAACTAGCGGGAGCGGGGTCAATGAGCAGTTCTTC	CAGTSGSGVNEQFF
TRBV5-8	-	-	TRBJ2-3	TGTGCCAGCATTGTGACTTCAACCACGCAGTATTTT	CASIVTSTTQYF
TRBV2	TRBD1	-	TRBJ2-3	TGTGCCAGCAGTGCCCGCCCGACAGGGAGTGGTACAGATACGCAGTATTTT	CASSARPTGSGTDTQYF
TRBV7-2	TRBD2	-	TRBJ2-7	TGTGCCAGCAGCTTAACTAGCGGGAACTACGAGCAGTACTTC	CASSLTSGNYEQYF
TRBV19	TRBD2	once	TRBJ2-1	TGTGCCAGTAGTATGGAAAGCGGGAGGAACTCCTACAATGAGCAGTTCTTC	CASSMESGRNSYNEQFF
TRBV2	-	-	TRBJ1-2	TGTGCCAGCAGTGTCCGACAGATCAACTATGGCTACACCTTC	CASSVRQINYGYTF
TRBV15	TRBD1	-	TRBJ2-7	TGTGCCACCAGCATCGGGACAGGGGATGGCGAGCAGTACTTC	CATSIGTGDGEQYF
TRBV19	-	-	TRBJ2-1	TGTGCCAGTAGGCGGGATTCGGGCAATGAGCAGTTCTTC	CASRRDSGNEQFF
TRBV5-6	-	once	TRBJ1-4	TGTGCCAGCAGCTTGGGGGGTCGAGGGTCTAATGAAAAACTGTTTTTT	CASSLGGRGSNEKLFF
TRBV15	TRBD2	once	TRBJ2-7	TGTGCCACCAGGGAGGGACTAGCGGAAACCTACGAGCAGTACTTC	CATREGLAETYEQYF
TRBV14	TRBD2	-	TRBJ2-1	TGTGCCAGCAGCTACCTAGCGGGAGGGGTGAATGAGCAGTTCTTC	CASSYLAGGVNEQFF
TRBV27	-	-	TRBJ2-7	TGTGCCAGCAGTTTCAACAGGGACGAGCAGTACTTC	CASSFNRDEQYF
TRBV6-5	TRBD2	-	TRBJ2-7	TGTGCCAGCAGCCAGACTAGCGCCTACGAGCAGTACTTC	CASSQTSAYEQYF
TRBV10-3	-	-	TRBJ2-7	TGTGCCATTGGGAGCCAGGCCTCCTACGAGCAGTACTTC	CAIGSQASYEQYF
TRBV29-1	-	-	TRBJ2-5	TGCAGCGTCGACTTACGGGGACTTGGATCCCAAGAGACCCAGTACTTC	CSVDLRGLGSQETQYF
TRBV6-1	-	-	TRBJ2-1	TGTGCCAGCAGTGAAGCGCCGGGGCGGTCCTACAATGAGCAGTTCTTC	CASSEAPGRSYNEQFF
TRBV4-2	-	few	TRBJ2-3	TGTGCCAGCAGCCCCCGTCGAGATACGCAGTATTTT	CASSPRRDTQYF
TRBV27	-	-	TRBJ2-7	TGTGCCAGCAGCCCATCAAGACTCGACACCAGCCCCTCCTACGAGCAGTACTTC	CASSPSRLDTSPSYEQYF
TRBV2	TRBD1	-	TRBJ2-2	TGTGCCAGCCGTAGACAGGGGGCTACCGGGGAGCTGTTTTTT	CASRRQGATGELFF
TRBV7-2	-	-	TRBJ2-3	TGTGCCAGCACGTTTGGGTCGGGAAGCACAGATACGCAGTATTTT	CASTFGSGSTDTQYF
TRBV5-1	-	-	TRBJ1-3	TGCGCCAGCAGCCGGGAGGGAGGTTTCGGAAACACCATATATTTT	CASSREGGFGNTIYF
TRBV5-1	TRBD1	once	TRBJ1-3	TGCGCCAGCAGCTGGGGACAGTTCTCTGGAAACACCATATATTTT	CASSWGQFSGNTIYF
TRBV7-3	TRBD1	-	TRBJ1-2	TGTGCCAGCAGCCTCAGTACAGGGGCGGAGGTCTATGGCTACACCTTC	CASSLSTGAEVYGYTF
TRBV7-6	TRBD1	-	TRBJ2-2	TGTGCCAGCAGCTTGAGGGGGCCAAACACCGGGGAGCTGTTTTTT	CASSLRGPNTGELFF
TRBV18	-	-	TRBJ2-7	TGTGCCAGCTCCTACTACGGGGCCGGGGCCGGAGGGGGCAACGAGCAGTACTTC	CASSYYGAGAGGGNEQYF
TRBV5-1	TRBD1	once	TRBJ1-4	TGCGCCAGCAGCTTGGGGGACAGGGATTTGGAAAAACTGTTTTTT	CASSLGDRDLEKLFF
TRBV5-6	-	-	TRBJ1-5	TGTGCCAGCAGCTTGGACGGGGACGGTCAGCCCCAGCATTTT	CASSLDGDGQPQHF
TRBV28	TRBD1	-	TRBJ1-2	TGTGCCAGCAGCCCCTGGACAGGCCCCCGAAGCTACACCTTC	CASSPWTGPRSYTF
TRBV28	-	-	TRBJ1-1	TGTGCCAGCAGTTTAGAACTGGAGAACACTGAAGCTTTCTTT	CASSLELENTEAFF
TRBV5-1	TRBD2	-	TRBJ2-3	TGCGCCAGCAGCTCCCCCGGGGGGGCAGATACGCAGTATTTT	CASSSPGGADTQYF
TRBV28	-	few	TRBJ1-2	TGTGCCAGTGCCCGAGGAGATAACTATGGCTACACCTTC	CASARGDNYGYTF
TRBV28	-	-	TRBJ1-1	TGTGCCAGCAGTATGGGACAAACGGACACTGAAGCTTTCTTT	CASSMGQTDTEAFF
TRBV2	TRBD2	-	TRBJ2-7	TGTGCCAGCATCGCGAGGACTAGCGTACCTGACGAGCAGTACTTC	CASIARTSVPDEQYF
TRBV7-8	TRBD1	once	TRBJ1-2	TGTGCCAGCAGCTTACGGGACAGTTCGTATGGCTACACCTTC	CASSLRDSSYGYTF
TRBV18	-	-	TRBJ1-1	TGTGCCAGCTCAGATACAGGTTTGACTGAAGCTTTCTTT	CASSDTGLTEAFF
TRBV5-4	-	-	TRBJ1-1	TGTGCCAGCCAGTCGAGAATGAACACTGAAGCTTTCTTT	CASQSRMNTEAFF
TRBV2	TRBD1	-	TRBJ2-6	TGTGCCAGCAGTGGGGACAGGGCAGGGGGCCTGACTTTC	CASSGDRAGGLTF
TRBV19	TRBD1	-	TRBJ2-3	TGTGCCAGTAGTATGTCTTGGACAGGGCGAACAGATACGCAGTATTTT	CASSMSWTGRTDTQYF
TRBV7-2	-	many	TRBJ2-3	TGTGCCAGCAGCTTATCGCGACAGTCTAGCGGCACAGATACGCAGTATTTT	CASSLSRQSSGTDTQYF